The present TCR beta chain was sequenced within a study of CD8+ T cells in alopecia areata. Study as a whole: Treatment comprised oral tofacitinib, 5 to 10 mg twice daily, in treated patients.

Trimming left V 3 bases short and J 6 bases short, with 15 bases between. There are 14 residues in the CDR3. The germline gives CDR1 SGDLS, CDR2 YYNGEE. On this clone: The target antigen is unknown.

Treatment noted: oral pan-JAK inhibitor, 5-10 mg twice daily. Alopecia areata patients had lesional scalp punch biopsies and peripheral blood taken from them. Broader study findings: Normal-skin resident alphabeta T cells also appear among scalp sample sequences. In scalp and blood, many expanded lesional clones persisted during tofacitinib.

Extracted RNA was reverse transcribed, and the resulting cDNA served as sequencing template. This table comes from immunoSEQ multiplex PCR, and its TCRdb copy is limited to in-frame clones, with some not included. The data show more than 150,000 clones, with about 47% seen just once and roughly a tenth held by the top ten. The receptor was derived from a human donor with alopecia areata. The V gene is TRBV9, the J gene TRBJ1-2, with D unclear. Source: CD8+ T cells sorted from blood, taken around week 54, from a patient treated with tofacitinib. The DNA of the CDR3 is TGTGCCAGCAGCGCCGTGACCCCCGCAAATGGCTACACCTTC. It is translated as CASSAVTPANGYTF.